Reported below is one T cell receptor beta chain. Original data processing: The authors estimated nucleated cell counts from reference gene primer amplification. Data came from immunoSEQ multiplex PCR; TCRdb stores just in-frame clones and leaves some out. That table supplies the V and J calls and clone size; D and trimming were determined from the DNA. Here the sample spans about 52,000 clones, around 86% being singletons. This sample stems from a study of blood T cell repertoires in COVID-19. Trimming cost V 5 bases and J 2 bases, with 7 bases left between them. The CDR3 is 14 residues long. Per germline, CDR1 MDHEN and CDR2 SYDVKM.

The receptor comes from a man between 65 and 80 years old with active COVID-19. Input material: peripheral blood. V and J are TRBV28 and TRBJ2-6; D is uncertain. The DNA of the CDR3 is TGTGCCAGCAGTCTCTCCGCTGGGGCCAACGTCCTGACTTTC. Residues: CASSLSAGANVLTF. The full variable domain, with the rest looked up from reference TRBV28 and TRBJ2-6, is DVKVTQSSRYLVKRTGEKVFLECVQDMDHENMFWYRQDPGLGLRLIYFSYDVKMKEKGDIPEGYSVSREKKERFSLILESASTNQTSMYLCASSLSAGANVLTFGAGSRLTVL.